This TCR beta chain was identified during a study of T cell changes during pregnancy in multiple sclerosis. The method was immunoSEQ multiplex PCR; TCRdb's version includes in-frame clones alone and lacks a portion of them. This sample has tens of thousands of clones; roughly 90% occur once, and the top ten carry 0.95% to 1.5%. After removal of 5 bases from V and 4 bases from J, the junction contained 7 bases not matched to a gene. The germline V gene encodes CDR1 SGHRS and CDR2 YFSETQ. The CDR3 loop spans 15 amino acids. The chain employs TRBV5-1 and TRBJ2-5, with 11 bases matching TRBD1. The starting material was CD4+ T cells from peripheral blood mononuclear cells, obtained in the second trimester of pregnancy. This clonotype was obtained from a female donor with multiple sclerosis, enrolled in a pregnancy study. CDR3 sequence reads: CASSPGTGGAETQYF. CDR3 nucleotide sequence: TGCGCCAGCAGTCCCGGGACAGGGGGAGCAGAGACCCAGTACTTC. Full variable domain (rest looked up from reference TRBV5-1 and TRBJ2-5): KAGVTQTPRYLIKTRGQQVTLSCSPISGHRSVSWYQQTPGQGLQFLFEYFSETQRNKGNFPGRFSGRQFSNSRSEMNVSTLELGDSALYLCASSPGTGGAETQYFGPGTRLLVL.